This entry concerns a single T cell receptor beta chain. Looked up from germline, CDR1 is SQVTM and CDR2 is ANQGSEA. This CDR3 is 16 amino acids long. Trimming cost V 3 bases and J 4 bases; bases outside gene matches: 14. Extraction of RNA preceded its reverse transcription into cDNA, which served as the sequencing template. TCRdb's copy holds only in-frame clones and misses some; the assay was immunoSEQ multiplex PCR. The sample yields some 120,000 clones, less than 75% seen once. The data derive from a study of CD8+ T cells in alopecia areata. Study summary: Patients received oral tofacitinib, 5 to 10 mg twice daily, for moderate-to-severe alopecia areata.

The treatment: oral pan-JAK inhibitor, 5-10 mg twice daily. The specimen comprised CD8+ T cells sorted from blood, sampled at week 24, from a patient treated with tofacitinib. The TCR originated in a human donor with alopecia areata. This sequence joins TRBV29-1 and TRBJ2-5; 7 nucleotides align to TRBD1. CDR3 protein: CSVEGVGRGFPETQYF. The CDR3 DNA reads as TGCAGCGTTGAGGGTGTAGGCAGGGGGTTCCCAGAGACCCAGTACTTC.